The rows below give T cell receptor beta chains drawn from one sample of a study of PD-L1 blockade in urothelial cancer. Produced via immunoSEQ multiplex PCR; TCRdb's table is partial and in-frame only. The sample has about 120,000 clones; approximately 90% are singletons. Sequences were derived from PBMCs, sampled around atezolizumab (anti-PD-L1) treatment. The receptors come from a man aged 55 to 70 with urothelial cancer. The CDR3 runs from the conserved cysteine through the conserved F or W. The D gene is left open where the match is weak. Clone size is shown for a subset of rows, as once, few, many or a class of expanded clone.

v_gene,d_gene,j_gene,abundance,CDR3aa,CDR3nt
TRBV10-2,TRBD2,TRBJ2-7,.,CASSALRAGDYEQYF,TGCGCCAGCAGTGCACTTAGGGCGGGAGATTACGAGCAGTACTTC
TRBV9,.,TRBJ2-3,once,CASSPGDRYTDTQYF,TGTGCCAGCAGCCCGGGGGACAGATACACAGATACGCAGTATTTT
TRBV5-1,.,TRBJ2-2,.,CASSLAGSYTGELFF,TGCGCCAGCAGCTTGGCGGGGAGTTACACCGGGGAGCTGTTTTTT
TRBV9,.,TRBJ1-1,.,CASSVGAQGGTEAFF,TGTGCCAGCAGCGTAGGGGCCCAGGGAGGCACTGAAGCTTTCTTT
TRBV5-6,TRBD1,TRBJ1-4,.,CASSFFQGTGVEKLFF,TGTGCCAGCAGCTTTTTTCAAGGGACAGGGGTGGAAAAACTGTTTTTT
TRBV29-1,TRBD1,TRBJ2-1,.,CTTGAGNEQFF,TGCACCACAGGGGCGGGCAATGAGCAGTTCTTC
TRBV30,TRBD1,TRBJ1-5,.,CAWSKDRGPQPQHF,TGTGCCTGGAGCAAGGACAGGGGGCCTCAGCCCCAGCATTTT
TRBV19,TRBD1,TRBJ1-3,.,CASSARDREYSNTIYF,TGTGCCAGTAGTGCGAGAGACAGGGAGTATTCGAACACCATATATTTT
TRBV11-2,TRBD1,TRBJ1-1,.,CATKQGSGTEAFF,TGTGCCACCAAACAGGGGAGCGGCACTGAAGCTTTCTTT
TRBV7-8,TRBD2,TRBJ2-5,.,CASSYRGRGALETQYF,TGTGCCAGCAGCTACCGGGGGCGGGGGGCCTTGGAGACCCAGTACTTC
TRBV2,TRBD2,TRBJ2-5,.,CASSPRLAGEETQYF,TGTGCCAGCAGCCCGAGACTAGCGGGAGAAGAGACCCAGTACTTC
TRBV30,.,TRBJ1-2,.,CAWSPGQNYGYTF,TGTGCCTGGAGCCCTGGACAGAACTATGGCTACACCTTC
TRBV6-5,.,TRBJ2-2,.,CASSLTGSPGGELFF,TGTGCCAGCAGTTTAACAGGGTCGCCGGGCGGGGAGCTGTTTTTT
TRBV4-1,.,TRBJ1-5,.,CASSRGPNQPQHF,TGCGCCAGCAGCCGGGGCCCCAATCAGCCCCAGCATTTT
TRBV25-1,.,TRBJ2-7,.,CASRMPWRVEQYF,TGTGCCAGCAGGATGCCTTGGAGGGTAGAGCAGTACTTC
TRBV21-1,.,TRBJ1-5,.,CASSKPGQGILYSNQPQHF,TGTGCCAGCAGCAAACCGGGACAGGGGATCCTTTATAGCAATCAGCCCCAGCATTTT
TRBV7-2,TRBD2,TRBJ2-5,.,CASSSGGGWQETQYF,TGTGCCAGCAGCTCAGGCGGGGGGTGGCAAGAGACCCAGTACTTC
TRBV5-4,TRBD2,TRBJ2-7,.,CASSTEAGGRGHEQYF,TGTGCCAGCAGCACGGAGGCGGGAGGGCGAGGGCACGAGCAGTACTTC
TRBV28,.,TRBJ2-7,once,CASRQVSYEQYF,TGTGCCAGCAGACAGGTGTCCTACGAGCAGTACTTC
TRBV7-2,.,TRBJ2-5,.,CASSLDRQETQYF,TGTGCCAGCAGCTTGGACAGACAAGAGACCCAGTACTTC
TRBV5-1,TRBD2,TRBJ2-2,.,CASSLGTTTGELFF,TGCGCCAGCAGCCTAGGGACTACCACCGGGGAGCTGTTTTTT
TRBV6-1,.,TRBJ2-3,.,CASSEDITQYF,TGTGCCAGCAGTGAAGACATAACGCAGTATTTT
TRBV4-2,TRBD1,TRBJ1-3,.,CASSQVTGAGNTIYF,TGTGCCAGCAGCCAAGTTACAGGGGCTGGAAACACCATATATTTT
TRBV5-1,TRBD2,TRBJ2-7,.,CASSRRLAGGSYEQYF,TGCGCCAGCAGCCGTAGACTAGCGGGAGGCTCCTACGAGCAGTACTTC
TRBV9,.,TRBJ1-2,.,CASSVALSYQYGYTF,TGTGCCAGCAGCGTAGCTCTCAGTTACCAGTATGGCTACACCTTC
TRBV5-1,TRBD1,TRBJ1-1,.,CASSPNRQGEAFF,TGCGCCAGCAGCCCCAATAGACAGGGAGAAGCTTTCTTT
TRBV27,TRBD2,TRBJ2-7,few,CASSPRTSGDYEQYF,TGTGCCAGCAGTCCCCGGACTAGCGGAGACTACGAGCAGTACTTC
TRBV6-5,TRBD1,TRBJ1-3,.,CASSYRTGSGNTIYF,TGTGCCAGCAGTTACCGGACAGGGTCCGGAAACACCATATATTTT
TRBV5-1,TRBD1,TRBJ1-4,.,CASSLNPRGRTNEKLFF,TGCGCCAGCAGCTTGAACCCCAGGGGGCGGACTAATGAAAAACTGTTTTTT
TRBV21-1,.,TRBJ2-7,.,CASSKPNLQPSGYEQYF,TGTGCCAGCAGCAAACCCAACCTCCAGCCTTCAGGGTACGAGCAGTACTTC
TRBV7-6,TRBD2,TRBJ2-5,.,CASSTGEGRKTQYF,TGTGCCAGCAGCACCGGGGAGGGGAGGAAGACCCAGTACTTC
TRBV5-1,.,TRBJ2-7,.,CASSPGDSSPEQYF,TGCGCCAGCAGCCCGGGGGACAGTTCTCCCGAGCAGTACTTC
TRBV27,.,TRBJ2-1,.,CASSSSGWAYNEQFF,TGTGCCAGCAGTTCCTCAGGGTGGGCTTACAATGAGCAGTTCTTC
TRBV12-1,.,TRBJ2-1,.,CASSFRLLSYNEQFF,TGTGCCAGCAGCTTTAGACTCCTCTCCTACAATGAGCAGTTCTTC
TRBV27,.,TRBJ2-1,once,CASSSERLRSSYNEQFF,TGTGCCAGCAGCTCCGAACGGTTGCGGAGCTCCTACAATGAGCAGTTCTTC
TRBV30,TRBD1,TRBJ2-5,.,CAWSVMTGKETQYF,TGTGCCTGGAGTGTAATGACAGGGAAAGAGACCCAGTACTTC
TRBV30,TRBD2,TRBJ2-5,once,CAWSLAGARYQETQYF,TGTGCCTGGAGCTTGGCGGGAGCCAGGTACCAAGAGACCCAGTACTTC
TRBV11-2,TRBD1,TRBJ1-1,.,CASSPDRGTEAFF,TGTGCCAGCAGCCCGGACAGGGGAACTGAAGCTTTCTTT
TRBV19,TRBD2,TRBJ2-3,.,CASREGLAADTQYF,TGTGCCAGTAGGGAGGGACTAGCGGCAGATACGCAGTATTTT
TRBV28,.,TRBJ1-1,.,CASSSEGQNTEAFF,TGTGCCAGCAGTTCGGAGGGTCAGAACACTGAAGCTTTCTTT
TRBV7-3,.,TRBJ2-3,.,CASSLPAKGTDTQYF,TGTGCCAGCAGCTTACCAGCGAAAGGCACAGATACGCAGTATTTT
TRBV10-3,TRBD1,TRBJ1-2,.,CAITESSGRGNGYTF,TGTGCCATCACCGAGTCTAGTGGCAGGGGGAATGGCTACACCTTC
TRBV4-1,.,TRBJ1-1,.,CASSQPTGNTEAFF,TGCGCCAGCAGCCAACCTACAGGAAACACTGAAGCTTTCTTT
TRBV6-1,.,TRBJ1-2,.,CASNGQGDYGYTF,TGTGCCAGCAACGGGCAGGGTGACTATGGCTACACCTTC
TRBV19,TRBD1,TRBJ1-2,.,CASSIPRQGPYGYTF,TGTGCCAGTAGTATCCCCCGACAGGGACCCTATGGCTACACCTTC
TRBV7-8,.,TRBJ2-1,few,CASSLGGRAFSYNEQFF,TGTGCCAGCAGCTTAGGGGGGCGGGCTTTCTCCTACAATGAGCAGTTCTTC
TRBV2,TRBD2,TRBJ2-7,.,CASKGGRSLYEQYF,TGTGCCAGCAAAGGCGGGAGGTCCCTCTACGAGCAGTACTTC
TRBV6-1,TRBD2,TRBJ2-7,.,CASSGTSGGSGIYEQYF,TGTGCCAGCAGTGGGACTAGCGGGGGTTCGGGAATCTACGAGCAGTACTTC
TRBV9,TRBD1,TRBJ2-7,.,CASSVGTGGPLEQYF,TGTGCCAGCAGCGTAGGGACAGGGGGGCCTCTCGAGCAGTACTTC
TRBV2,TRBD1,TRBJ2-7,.,CASSETGGGEQYF,TGTGCCAGCAGTGAAACAGGGGGTGGCGAGCAGTACTTC
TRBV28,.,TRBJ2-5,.,CASSLPLLRAQYQETQYF,TGTGCCAGCAGTTTACCCCTCCTCAGGGCGCAGTACCAAGAGACCCAGTACTTC
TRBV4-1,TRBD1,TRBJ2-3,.,CASSLRDRDDTQYF,TGCGCCAGCAGCCTTCGGGACAGGGATGATACGCAGTATTTT
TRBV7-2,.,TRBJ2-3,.,CASSLRDITDTQYF,TGTGCCAGCAGCCTCCGGGATATCACAGATACGCAGTATTTT
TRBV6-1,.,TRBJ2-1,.,CATRDGYNEQFF,TGTGCCACGCGGGACGGATACAATGAGCAGTTCTTC
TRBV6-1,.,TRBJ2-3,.,CASSEGVSTDTQYF,TGTGCCAGCAGTGAGGGAGTTAGCACAGATACGCAGTATTTT
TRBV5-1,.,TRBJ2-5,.,CASSTESGQETQYF,TGCGCCAGCAGTACAGAGAGCGGTCAAGAGACCCAGTACTTC
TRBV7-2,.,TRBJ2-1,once,CASSFVGRKGFF,TGTGCCAGCAGCTTCGTGGGGCGGAAGGGGTTCTTC